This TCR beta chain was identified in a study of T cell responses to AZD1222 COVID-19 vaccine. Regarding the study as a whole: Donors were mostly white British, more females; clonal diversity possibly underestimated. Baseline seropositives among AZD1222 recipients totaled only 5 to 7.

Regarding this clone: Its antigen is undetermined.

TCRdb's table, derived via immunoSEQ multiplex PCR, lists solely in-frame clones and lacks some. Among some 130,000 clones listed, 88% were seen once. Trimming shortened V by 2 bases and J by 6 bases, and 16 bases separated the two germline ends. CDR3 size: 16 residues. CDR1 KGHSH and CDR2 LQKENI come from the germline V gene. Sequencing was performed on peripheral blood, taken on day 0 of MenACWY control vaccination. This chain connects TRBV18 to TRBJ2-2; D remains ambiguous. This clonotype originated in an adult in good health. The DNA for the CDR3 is TGTGCCAGCTCACCATCCCCCGGGCCCCAGGCCGGGGAGCTGTTTTTT. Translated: CASSPSPGPQAGELFF.